The 15 T cell receptor beta chains below were found in one sample sequenced in a study of T cell responses to AZD1222 COVID-19 vaccine. Clones were sequenced by immunoSEQ multiplex PCR, and TCRdb holds only the in-frame ones, with some missing. This sample yields about 79,000 clones, of which 92% are seen a single time; approximately 6.5% belongs to the top ten. The sample in question was peripheral blood, obtained on day 0 of MenACWY control vaccination. These receptor sequences come from an adult in good health.

The chain employs TRBV6-2 or TRBV6-3 and TRBJ1-2, with 9 bases lining up with TRBD1. CDR1 is MNHEY and CDR2 is SVGEGT in the germline V gene. Trimming cost V 4 bases and J 6 bases; bases outside gene matches: 12. CDR3 length equals 16 residues. CDR3 coding DNA: TGTGCCAGCAGTTTGACAGCGAACAGGGGGCGTGATGGCTACACCTTC. Encoded protein: CASSLTANRGRDGYTF.

The CDR3 sequence: CASTPTGTGGAFF. In nucleotides, the CDR3 is TGTGCCAGCACCCCAACCGGGACAGGGGGAGCTTTCTTT. The V gene is TRBV12-3 or TRBV12-4, the J gene TRBJ1-1; 11 positions agree with TRBD1. This CDR3 is 13 amino acids long. J was trimmed by 10 bases and V by 7 bases; bases with no gene match: 8.

CDR3 residues: CATSDFVGGAYGYTF. In nucleotides, the CDR3 is TGTGCCACCAGTGATTTTGTTGGAGGGGCTTATGGCTACACCTTC. V is TRBV24-1 and J is TRBJ1-2, with D possibly being TRBD1 (5 bases). Germline CDR1 is KGHDR and CDR2 is SFDVKD. V shed 1 base and J shed 5 bases, with 13 bases lying between them. The CDR3 is made up of 15 amino acids.

The V and J genes are TRBV9 and TRBJ2-2, with no clear D. This CDR3 is 13 amino acids long. Germline V CDR1 and CDR2: SGDLS, YYNGEE. V lost 4 bases, J lost 0 bases, and 4 bases lay in between. The CDR3 loop reads CASSTANTGELFF. The DNA for the CDR3 is TGTGCCAGCAGCACCGCGAACACCGGGGAGCTGTTTTTT. Full variable domain (remainder filled in from reference TRBV9 and TRBJ2-2): DSGVTQTPKHLITATGQRVTLRCSPRSGDLSVYWYQQSLDQGLQFLIQYYNGEERAKGNILERFSAQQFPDLHSELNLSSLELGDSALYFCASSTANTGELFFGEGSRLTVL.

This chain joins TRBV20-1 and TRBJ1-5, with TRBD1 as a possible D gene (6 bases). This CDR3 contains 14 residues. With 3 bases removed from V and 7 bases from J, the gap between germline ends came to 16 bases. CDR1 and CDR2 (germline): DFQATT, SNEGSKA (reference sequence). This chain's CDR3 is CSASVPGANQPQHF. CDR3 sequence (DNA): TGCAGTGCTAGTGTCCCGGGGGCGAACCAGCCCCAGCATTTT.

Remarks on this clone: The same CDR3 is also encoded by other DNA sequences in this sample. J is TRBJ1-4 and V is TRBV28; 10 nucleotides align to TRBD1. The length of the CDR3 is 15 residues. Losses at the gene ends were 4 bases for V and 8 bases for J; bases not matched to a gene: 7. Germline CDR1 and CDR2: MDHEN and SYDVKM. The CDR3 DNA reads as TGTGCCAGCAGTTCCCCCGGGACAGGGGTAGAAAAACTGTTTTTT. Protein sequence: CASSSPGTGVEKLFF.

The chain employs TRBV30 and TRBJ2-7; 12 bases are shared with TRBD2. The V segment lost 3 bases and the J segment 5 bases; nucleotides outside the gene matches: 17. The CDR3 is 18 residues long. Germline assignment: CDR1 GTSNPN and CDR2 SVGIG (reference sequence). The CDR3 region has the DNA TGTGCCTGGAGGGTAGGCCTTCTGACTAGCGGGGGTGACAACGAGCAGTACTTC. It translates to CAWRVGLLTSGGDNEQYF. The full variable domain, its missing parts supplied by reference TRBV30 and TRBJ2-7, is SQTIHQWPATLVQPVGSPLSLECTVEGTSNPNLYWYRQAAGRGLQLLFYSVGIGQISSEVPQNLSASRPQDRQFILSSKKLLLSDSGFYLCAWRVGLLTSGGDNEQYFGPGTRLTVT.

The chain joins TRBV2 to TRBJ1-1; D call uncertain. The CDR3 spans 16 residues. CDR1 and CDR2 (germline): SNHLY, FYNNEI. Trimming shortened V by 2 bases and J by 4 bases, and 17 bases separated the two germline ends. The CDR3 protein is CASSENTLGFGTEAFF. As DNA, the CDR3 is TGTGCCAGCAGTGAAAACACTCTCGGATTCGGCACTGAAGCTTTCTTT. The variable domain in full, completed from reference TRBV2 and TRBJ1-1, reads EPEVTQTPSHQVTQMGQEVILRCVPISNHLYFYWYRQILGQKVEFLVSFYNNEISEKSEIFDDQFSVERPDGSNFTLKIRSTKLEDSAMYFCASSENTLGFGTEAFFGQGTRLTVV.

The chain has TRBV7-2 and TRBJ2-3; 9 bases align to TRBD1. The V segment lost 3 bases and the J segment 4 bases; nucleotides outside the gene matches: 5. Germline V gene data show CDR1 as SGHTA and CDR2 as FQGNSA. This CDR3 is 15 amino acids long. The CDR3: CASSFGQGSSDTQYF. The CDR3 nucleotides are TGTGCCAGCAGCTTTGGACAGGGGAGCTCAGATACGCAGTATTTT.

The V call is TRBV12-3 or TRBV12-4, the J call TRBJ2-5, with D possibly matching TRBD1 (5 bases). Trimming left V 6 bases short and J 5 bases short, with 13 bases between. The CDR3 is made up of 13 amino acids. The CDR3 sequence is CASRLREFETQYF. The CDR3 nucleotides read TGTGCCAGCAGACTCAGGGAATTTGAGACCCAGTACTTC.

V and J are TRBV10-1 and TRBJ2-3; 7 nucleotides align to TRBD1. Unmatched junction bases numbered 13, after V lost 8 bases and J lost 5 bases. CDR3 size: 15 residues. Germline V gene sequence: CDR1 WNHNN, CDR2 SYGVQD (reference sequence). The CDR3 region is CASGPTGYVVDTQYF. Written as DNA, the CDR3 is TGCGCCAGCGGCCCGACAGGGTACGTGGTAGATACGCAGTATTTT.

V is TRBV5-1 and J is TRBJ1-4, with no clear D. The CDR3 runs 12 residues. Trimming shortened V by 0 bases and J by 7 bases, and 4 bases separated the two germline ends. Germline CDR1 and CDR2: SGHRS and YFSETQ. The CDR3 loop reads CASSLGGEKLFF. In DNA form, the CDR3 reads TGCGCCAGCAGCTTGGGGGGTGAAAAACTGTTTTTT.

The V and J genes are TRBV19 and TRBJ2-5; 9 bases align to TRBD1. V shed 5 bases and J 5 bases; nucleotides not matched to a gene: 9. CDR3 length: 15 amino acids. The germline gives CDR1 LNHDA, CDR2 SQIVND (reference sequence). The CDR3 DNA is TGTGCCAGTAGTCCCGGACAGGGGATTGGGGAGACCCAGTACTTC. It is translated as CASSPGQGIGETQYF.

The table lists this clone with a count of one. The chain couples TRBV24-1 to TRBJ2-7; TRBD1 aligns across 7 bases. V lost 5 bases and J lost 6; bases outside the gene matches: 6. The CDR3 covers 13 residues. CDR1 is KGHDR, CDR2 SFDVKD, per germline. CDR3 coding DNA: TGTGCCACCAGTGTTAAGGGGGCAGGCGAGCAGTACTTC. Translated: CATSVKGAGEQYF.

The chain uses TRBV5-8 and TRBJ1-3; D unclear. V was cut by 2 bases and J by 0 bases, with 12 bases left in between. This CDR3 is 16 amino acids long. The germline CDR1 and CDR2 sequences are SGHTS and YDEGEE. This CDR3 reads CASSFPVPISGNTIYF. The CDR3 nucleotides are TGTGCCAGCAGCTTCCCAGTTCCGATCTCTGGAAACACCATATATTTT.